A single sample gave rise to the 11 T cell receptor beta chains below, sequenced in a study of shared clonotypes between healthy human individuals. Produced via immunoSEQ multiplex PCR; TCRdb's table is partial and in-frame only. Of 1.4 million to 1.5 million clones in the sample, around 95% were seen once. Sequencing was done on a sample of naive CD4+ T cells sorted from blood. As to subset: CD45RA+ positively selected. Receptor source: a man aged 25 to 40 in good health.

V is TRBV7-3 and J is TRBJ2-2, with 11 positions matching TRBD2. CDR1 and CDR2 from the germline V gene are SGHTA and FQGTGA. The CDR3 runs to 16 residues. J gave up 3 bases and V 5 bases, and 5 bases lay outside the gene matches. Here the CDR3 reads CASSPTSGSDTGELFF. The CDR3 DNA reads as TGTGCCAGCAGCCCCACTAGCGGGAGTGACACCGGGGAGCTGTTTTTT.

The chain links TRBV7-2 to TRBJ2-5, with unresolved D. The CDR3 loop spans 13 amino acids. V was trimmed by 6 bases and J by 7 bases, leaving 15 bases between them. CDR1 and CDR2 (germline): SGHTA, FQGNSA. This CDR3 reads CASRQTTTWTQYF. The CDR3 DNA reads as TGTGCCAGCAGACAAACCACCACGTGGACCCAGTACTTC.

The rearrangement links TRBV5-5 to TRBJ2-2; 8 bases fit TRBD1. This CDR3 has 15 residues. Trimming at V came to 4 bases and at J to 5 bases, leaving 7 bases not matched to a gene. The germline CDR1 and CDR2 sequences are SGHKS and YYEKEE (reference sequence). The CDR3 region is CASSMDRAPTGELFF. The CDR3 nucleotides are TGTGCCAGCAGCATGGACAGGGCCCCTACCGGGGAGCTGTTTTTT.

This clone was seen only once. V usage is TRBV12-5 and J usage is TRBJ1-5; D is unresolved. The CDR3 covers 12 residues. The germline CDR1 and CDR2 sequences are LGHNT and FRNRAP. Trimming took 5 bases from V and 4 from J, leaving 6 bases between them. In DNA form, the CDR3 reads TGTGCTAGTGGTCCAGATAATCAGCCCCAGCATTTT. Translation gives CASGPDNQPQHF.

This chain connects TRBV7-3 to TRBJ2-1; D gene unclear. The CDR3 contains 13 residues. In germline, CDR1 is SGHTA, CDR2 FQGTGA. Trimming stripped 4 bases from V and 4 bases from J, with 8 bases between. The CDR3 region is CASSSPAYNEQFF. The CDR3 region has the DNA TGTGCCAGCAGCTCCCCGGCGTACAATGAGCAGTTCTTC.

The chain combines TRBV5-6 with TRBJ2-7; the D gene is possibly TRBD1 (5 bases). Between the trimmed V and J ends, which lost 6 bases and 0 bases, there was a span of 13 bases. Per the germline V gene, CDR1 is SGHDT and CDR2 is YYEEEE. CDR3 length: 14 amino acids. The CDR3 here is CASTRVLNSYEQYF. For the CDR3, the DNA is TGTGCCAGCACCAGGGTCTTGAACTCCTACGAGCAGTACTTC.

The CDR3 coding sequence is TGTGCCAGCAGCGTAGAGGGGGGACTAGCGGGAGACGAGCAGTACTTC. This sequence encodes CASSVEGGLAGDEQYF. This rearrangement joins TRBV9 to TRBJ2-7, with 14 positions matching TRBD2. This CDR3 contains 16 residues. Germline V lookup: CDR1 SGDLS, CDR2 YYNGEE. Losses at the gene ends were 0 bases for V and 5 bases for J; bases not matched to a gene: 4.

This chain joins TRBV18 and TRBJ2-7, with D hard to call. The germline V gene encodes CDR1 KGHSH and CDR2 LQKENI. V lost 1 base and J 0 bases, leaving 10 bases between the germline ends. CDR3 length: 15 amino acids. DNA for the CDR3: TGTGCCAGCTCACCACTCTCCAGGAGCTCCTACGAGCAGTACTTC. Translation: CASSPLSRSSYEQYF.

The chain links TRBV15 to TRBJ2-7, with D perhaps matching TRBD1 (6 bases). The V and J ends lost 0 bases and 1 base respectively, with 13 bases between them. The CDR3 covers 16 residues. In germline, CDR1 is LNHNV, CDR2 YYDKDF (reference sequence). Written as DNA, the CDR3 is TGTGCCACCAGCAGAGATCTAGGCGGACAGTCCTACGAGCAGTACTTC. Protein product: CATSRDLGGQSYEQYF.

This chain uses TRBV18 with TRBJ2-1; no definite D call. The CDR3 spans 13 residues. V lost 6 bases, J lost 0 bases, and 6 bases lay in between. Germline V CDR1 and CDR2: KGHSH, LQKENI. CDR3 bases: TGTGCCAGCTCGGCGAACTCCTACAATGAGCAGTTCTTC. It encodes CASSANSYNEQFF. The complete variable domain, with remaining parts taken from reference TRBV18 and TRBJ2-1, reads NAGVMQNPRHLVRRRGQEARLRCSPMKGHSHVYWYRQLPEEGLKFMVYLQKENIIDESGMPKERFSAEFPKEGPSILRIQQVVRGDSAAYFCASSANSYNEQFFGPGTRLTVL.

The chain is built from TRBV5-1 and TRBJ2-1; D may match TRBD1 or TRBD2 (6 bases each). V gave up 4 bases and J gave up 5 bases, with 19 bases separating them. This CDR3 contains 16 residues. CDR1 SGHRS and CDR2 YFSETQ come from the germline V gene. The CDR3 protein is CASSTVGGSQHNEQFF. In DNA, the CDR3 is TGCGCCAGCAGCACGGTGGGGGGCTCCCAACACAATGAGCAGTTCTTC.